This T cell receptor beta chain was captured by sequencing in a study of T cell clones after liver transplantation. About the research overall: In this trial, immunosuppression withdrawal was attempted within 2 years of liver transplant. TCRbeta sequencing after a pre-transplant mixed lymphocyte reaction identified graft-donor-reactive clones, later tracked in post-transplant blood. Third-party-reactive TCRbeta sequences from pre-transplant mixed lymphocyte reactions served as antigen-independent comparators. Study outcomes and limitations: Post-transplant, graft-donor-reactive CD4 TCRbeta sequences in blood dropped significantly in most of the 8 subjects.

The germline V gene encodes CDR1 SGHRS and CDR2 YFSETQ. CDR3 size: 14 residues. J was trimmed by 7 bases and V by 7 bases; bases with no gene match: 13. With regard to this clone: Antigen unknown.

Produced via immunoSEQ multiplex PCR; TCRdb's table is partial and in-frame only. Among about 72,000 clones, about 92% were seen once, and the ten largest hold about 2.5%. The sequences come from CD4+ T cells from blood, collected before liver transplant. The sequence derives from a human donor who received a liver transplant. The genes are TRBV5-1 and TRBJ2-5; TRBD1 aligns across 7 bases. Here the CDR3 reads CASGSTGSGGTQYF. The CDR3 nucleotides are TGCGCCAGCGGATCGACAGGGTCAGGGGGGACCCAGTACTTC.